Below, 13 T cell receptor beta chains from the same sample are listed, as sequenced in a study of shared clonotypes between healthy human individuals. The assay was immunoSEQ multiplex PCR, and TCRdb's table has in-frame clones only and misses some. The sample has 2 million to 3 million clones, approximately 93% seen once. Sequences were obtained from naive CD4+ T cells from PBMCs. Subset noted: CD45RA+ positively selected. These receptors originate from a young man in good health. Some clones in this sample may be carry-over from other donors' samples.

Concerning this clone: This specimen includes other DNA sequences encoding the same CDR3. V gene TRBV18 combines with J gene TRBJ1-4, with unresolved D. Trimming shortened V by 3 bases and J by 0 bases, and 11 bases separated the two germline ends. The CDR3 runs to 16 residues. Germline CDR1 is KGHSH and CDR2 is LQKENI. The CDR3 loop reads CASSPTAGATNEKLFF. In nucleotides, the CDR3 is TGTGCCAGCTCACCCACCGCCGGCGCAACTAATGAAAAACTGTTTTTT.

This chain links TRBV28 with TRBJ1-3; a weak D match, TRBD1 (5 bases). V dropped 6 bases and J dropped 0 bases, with 12 bases sitting between them. CDR1 and CDR2 from the germline V gene are MDHEN and SYDVKM. This CDR3 has 15 amino acids. The CDR3 protein is CASRRDRSSGNTIYF. The DNA of the CDR3 is TGTGCCAGCAGAAGGGACCGGAGCTCTGGAAACACCATATATTTT.

The chain is built from TRBV9 and TRBJ2-3, with D tentatively TRBD1 (6 bases). V was cut by 3 bases and J by 5 bases, with 10 bases left in between. Germline CDR1 and CDR2: SGDLS and YYNGEE. This CDR3 is built from 13 residues. The CDR3 loop reads CASSAPGVDTQYF. Written as DNA, the CDR3 is TGTGCCAGCAGCGCACCAGGGGTAGATACGCAGTATTTT. Full variable domain (rest looked up from reference TRBV9 and TRBJ2-3): DSGVTQTPKHLITATGQRVTLRCSPRSGDLSVYWYQQSLDQGLQFLIQYYNGEERAKGNILERFSAQQFPDLHSELNLSSLELGDSALYFCASSAPGVDTQYFGPGTRLTVL.

V usage is TRBV28 and J usage is TRBJ1-4; D possibly corresponds to TRBD1 (5 bases). The germline V and J ends were trimmed by 7 bases and 0 bases, with 9 bases remaining between them. Germline V gene lookup returns CDR1 MDHEN and CDR2 SYDVKM. This CDR3 comprises 14 residues. Here the CDR3 DNA reads TGTGCCAGCAACAGGAGCCCAACTAATGAAAAACTGTTTTTT. Protein: CASNRSPTNEKLFF.

The chain is built from TRBV29-1 and TRBJ2-7, with 7 bases identical to TRBD2. The CDR3 runs 14 residues. V shed 6 bases and J 3 bases; nucleotides not matched to a gene: 11. Germline V gene lookup returns CDR1 SQVTM and CDR2 ANQGSEA. In nucleotides, the CDR3 is TGCAGCGTAGCTAGCGGCACTACAAGCTACGAGCAGTACTTC. Residues: CSVASGTTSYEQYF.

A note on this clone: The same CDR3 arises from other DNA sequences in this sample as well. The CDR3 spells CAWSGQGYGYTF. For the CDR3, the DNA is TGTGCCTGGAGCGGACAGGGATATGGCTACACCTTC. The chain links TRBV30 to TRBJ1-2; 8 bases fit TRBD1. The germline CDR1 and CDR2 sequences are GTSNPN and SVGIG (reference sequence). The V segment lost 3 bases and the J segment 5 bases; nucleotides outside the gene matches: 2. The length of the CDR3 is 12 residues. Complete variable domain (other parts from reference TRBV30 and TRBJ1-2): SQTIHQWPATLVQPVGSPLSLECTVEGTSNPNLYWYRQAAGRGLQLLFYSVGIGQISSEVPQNLSASRPQDRQFILSSKKLLLSDSGFYLCAWSGQGYGYTFGSGTRLTVV.

The chain combines TRBV7-2 with TRBJ2-5; D gene uncertain. This CDR3 is built from 13 residues. The germline CDR1 and CDR2 sequences are SGHTA and FQGNSA. V shed 1 base and J shed 5 bases, with 8 bases lying between them. The CDR3 DNA reads as TGTGCCAGCAGCTTAGGGAACCTCGAGACCCAGTACTTC. Its protein is CASSLGNLETQYF. Based on the CDR3 plus reference TRBV7-2 and TRBJ2-5, the full variable domain is GAGVSQSPSNKVTEKGKDVELRCDPISGHTALYWYRQSLGQGLEFLIYFQGNSAPDKSGLPSDRFSAERTGGSVSTLTIQRTQQEDSAVYLCASSLGNLETQYFGPGTRLLVL.

V gene TRBV28 combines with J gene TRBJ2-1; 10 bases line up with TRBD1. The trim removed 8 bases at V and 7 bases at J, leaving 11 bases unmatched. CDR1 and CDR2 from the germline V gene are MDHEN and SYDVKM. This CDR3 is 15 amino acids long. The CDR3 reads CASLPRTGGENEQFF. In nucleotides, the CDR3 is TGTGCCAGCCTACCGAGGACAGGGGGTGAGAATGAGCAGTTCTTC.

Note on this clone: Other DNA sequences in this sample translate to the same CDR3. The chain couples TRBV5-1 to TRBJ2-3; maybe TRBD2 (6 bases). The CDR3 extends over 13 amino acids. Deletions cut 3 bases from V and 3 bases from J, with 8 bases between. Germline CDR1 SGHRS, CDR2 YFSETQ. As DNA, the CDR3 is TGCGCCAGCAGCTCGAGCGGGACAGATACGCAGTATTTT. Translation gives CASSSSGTDTQYF. Drawing the rest from reference TRBV5-1 and TRBJ2-3, the complete variable domain is KAGVTQTPRYLIKTRGQQVTLSCSPISGHRSVSWYQQTPGQGLQFLFEYFSETQRNKGNFPGRFSGRQFSNSRSEMNVSTLELGDSALYLCASSSSGTDTQYFGPGTRLTVL.

The CDR3 nucleotides are TGTGCCAGCAGCGAGGGATTGGTCCTAGCGGGAGAAACGGGGGAGACCCAGTACTTC. Amino acids: CASSEGLVLAGETGETQYF. The V gene is TRBV9, the J gene TRBJ2-5; TRBD2 matches 10 bases. V trimming: 3 bases; J trimming: 5 bases; junction bases outside the gene matches: 19. Germline CDR1 is SGDLS and CDR2 is YYNGEE. The CDR3 contains 19 residues.

The genes are TRBV6-1 and TRBJ1-1; D not certain. The V gene's germline CDR1 is MNHNS and CDR2 SASEGT. V lost 3 bases and J lost 5, with 7 bases in between. The CDR3 is made up of 12 amino acids. The chain's CDR3 is CASSDTLTEAFF. CDR3 DNA: TGTGCCAGCAGTGATACTTTGACTGAAGCTTTCTTT.

This rearrangement joins TRBV5-1 to TRBJ2-1; D gene unclear. The ends were cut back, 2 bases at V and 3 bases at J, with 12 bases in the middle. This CDR3 has 15 residues. Germline V gives CDR1 SGHRS, CDR2 YFSETQ. CDR3 sequence: CASSFQSSDYNEQFF. Here the CDR3 DNA reads TGCGCCAGCAGCTTCCAAAGCAGTGACTACAATGAGCAGTTCTTC.

The chain recombines TRBV27 with TRBJ2-2; a weak D match, TRBD2 (5 bases). Germline V lookup: CDR1 MNHEY, CDR2 SMNVEV (reference sequence). V was shortened by 3 bases and J by 4 bases, with 9 bases between the two germline ends. The CDR3 is 14 amino acids. Written as DNA, the CDR3 is TGTGCCAGCAGTTTTTTAAGCGGCACCGGGGAGCTGTTTTTT. Its translation is CASSFLSGTGELFF.